Listed below are T cell receptor beta chains from one sample, sequenced in a study of regulatory and conventional T cells in RAG deficiency. Here immunoSEQ multiplex PCR was the method, and the copy in TCRdb shows in-frame clones only, minus some. This repertoire shows about 34,000 clones, about three quarters found once; its top ten account for roughly 3%. These data also featured in a second study, about regulatory T cells.

Specimen: CD4+ effector T cells sorted from blood. These receptors were obtained from a human donor in good health. CDR3s include the opening cysteine and the closing phenylalanine or tryptophan. The order of the fields is D gene, J gene, V gene, clone size, CDR3 protein, CDR3 DNA. The D gene is left open where the match is weak. Some rows mark clone size as missing; the rest say once, few, many or name a class of expanded clone.

>-|TRBJ2-3|TRBV5-1|-
CASSTETGDRDFPWTSSTDTQYF
TGCGCCAGCAGCACGGAAACGGGGGACCGGGACTTTCCATGGACCTCTAGCACAGATACGCAGTATTTT
>TRBD1|TRBJ2-2|TRBV2|few
CASRTQGIGGELFF
TGTGCCAGCAGAACACAGGGGATAGGAGGGGAGCTGTTTTTT
>TRBD1|TRBJ2-7|TRBV5-6|once
CASRSDRGDYEQYF
TGTGCCAGCAGATCGGACAGGGGTGACTACGAGCAGTACTTC
>-|TRBJ1-2|TRBV5-6|-
CASSLAGFHTF
TGTGCCAGCAGCTTGGCAGGGTTCCACACCTTC
>-|TRBJ2-3|TRBV5-4|-
CASSLDTRTDTQYF
TGTGCCAGCAGCTTGGACACCCGCACAGATACGCAGTATTTT
>-|TRBJ1-5|TRBV19|few
CASKPTGSNQPQHF
TGTGCCAGTAAACCAACAGGGAGCAATCAGCCCCAGCATTTT
>-|TRBJ2-1|TRBV6-5|-
CASSYIGRYNEQFF
TGTGCCAGCAGTTATATTGGTAGATACAATGAGCAGTTCTTC
>TRBD1|TRBJ2-4|TRBV2|-
CASTGDRVGNIQYF
TGTGCCAGCACCGGAGACAGGGTGGGAAACATTCAGTACTTC
>TRBD1|TRBJ1-2|TRBV6-1|few
CASRSRDRDGYTF
TGTGCCAGCAGATCCCGGGACAGGGATGGCTACACCTTC
>-|TRBJ2-2|TRBV7-3|-
CASSGEGELFF
TGTGCCAGCAGCGGGGAGGGGGAGCTGTTTTTT
>-|TRBJ2-7|TRBV6-1|-
CASSVQSYEQYF
TGTGCCAGCAGTGTCCAGTCCTACGAGCAGTACTTC
>-|TRBJ2-3|TRBV2|-
CASSWGAGDTQYF
TGTGCCAGCAGTTGGGGGGCGGGTGATACGCAGTATTTT
>-|TRBJ1-6|TRBV2|-
CASSVIGSGSPLHF
TGTGCCAGCAGTGTGATCGGGTCTGGTTCACCCCTCCACTTT
>-|TRBJ1-2|TRBV12-5|-
CASGFFPNYGYTF
TGTGCTAGTGGCTTTTTTCCTAACTATGGCTACACCTTC
>TRBD1|TRBJ1-4|TRBV4-1|-
CASSRIGQGDLFF
TGCGCCAGCAGCCGGATCGGACAGGGAGACCTGTTTTTT
>-|TRBJ1-2|TRBV5-6|-
CASSLLPGRRGYTF
TGTGCCAGCAGCTTGTTGCCAGGGAGACGAGGCTACACCTTC
>-|TRBJ1-1|TRBV29-1|-
CSVERNTEAFF
TGCAGCGTTGAACGGAACACTGAAGCTTTCTTT
>-|TRBJ1-1|TRBV7-7|-
CASSFSGIGPNTEAFF
TGTGCTAGCAGCTTTAGCGGGATTGGCCCGAACACTGAAGCTTTCTTT
>-|TRBJ2-1|TRBV4-2|once
CASSQDEGPRGQFF
TGTGCCAGCAGCCAAGATGAGGGTCCCCGGGGGCAGTTCTTC
>TRBD1|TRBJ1-2|TRBV9|-
CASSVLSAGGFYGYTF
TGTGCCAGCAGCGTATTAAGCGCAGGGGGCTTTTATGGCTACACCTTC
>-|TRBJ1-5|TRBV9|-
CASSVQENQPQHF
TGTGCCAGCAGCGTCCAGGAAAATCAGCCCCAGCATTTT
>-|TRBJ2-3|TRBV9|-
CASSVIQGDTQYF
TGTGCCAGCAGCGTTATTCAGGGAGATACGCAGTATTTT
>-|TRBJ2-3|TRBV10-2|-
CASSVLDEPDTQYF
TGCGCCAGCAGTGTCCTAGACGAGCCAGATACGCAGTATTTT
>-|TRBJ1-3|TRBV6-6|-
CASSSRGDSGNTIYF
TGTGCCAGCAGTTCTCGCGGGGACTCTGGAAACACCATATATTTT
>TRBD1|TRBJ2-4|TRBV29-1|-
CSVETGLGILAKNIQYF
TGCAGCGTGGAGACAGGGCTGGGTATCTTGGCCAAAAACATTCAGTACTTC
>-|TRBJ2-7|TRBV4-1|-
CASSQSGQGGRYEQYF
TGCGCCAGCAGCCAAAGCGGGCAGGGAGGTCGCTACGAGCAGTACTTC
>-|TRBJ2-7|TRBV6-6|-
CASSYSRGAAYEQYF
TGTGCCAGCAGTTACTCACGGGGGGCGGCCTACGAGCAGTACTTC
>-|TRBJ2-5|TRBV5-1|-
CASSLSQGPQETQYF
TGCGCCAGCAGCCTCTCGCAGGGCCCCCAAGAGACCCAGTACTTC
>TRBD1|TRBJ1-5|TRBV6-5|-
CASRPRTGINQPQHF
TGTGCCAGCAGGCCGAGGACAGGAATAAATCAGCCCCAGCATTTT
>TRBD1|TRBJ1-3|TRBV5-4|-
CASSPGTAGNTIYF
TGTGCCAGCAGCCCCGGGACAGCAGGAAACACCATATATTTT
>TRBD1|TRBJ1-2|TRBV28|-
CASSPRDSSSYTF
TGTGCCAGCAGTCCCAGGGACAGCTCGAGCTACACCTTC
>TRBD1|TRBJ1-5|TRBV6-1|-
CASSVGTGAPNQPQHF
TGTGCCAGCAGTGTAGGGACAGGGGCCCCCAATCAGCCCCAGCATTTT
>-|TRBJ1-2|TRBV18|few
CASSARTQDVGGYTF
TGTGCCAGCTCAGCCCGGACCCAGGACGTAGGTGGCTACACCTTC
>-|TRBJ1-2|TRBV6-5|-
CASSYTGIGYTF
TGTGCCAGCAGTTATACAGGGATAGGCTACACCTTC
>-|TRBJ2-1|TRBV7-3|-
CASRKGTPDNEQFF
TGTGCCAGCAGAAAAGGGACACCAGACAATGAGCAGTTCTTC
>-|TRBJ2-3|TRBV7-3|-
CASSLLGEATDTQYF
TGTGCCAGCAGCCTCCTCGGGGAAGCCACAGATACGCAGTATTTT
>TRBD1|TRBJ1-2|TRBV5-4|few
CASSLGDRGRQTYGYTF
TGTGCCAGCAGCTTGGGGGACAGGGGGCGTCAGACCTATGGCTACACCTTC
>-|TRBJ2-7|TRBV6-5|-
CASSPHGAYEQYF
TGTGCCAGCAGTCCCCACGGGGCCTACGAGCAGTACTTC
>TRBD2|TRBJ2-7|TRBV9|-
CASSVGVAGHRTYEQYF
TGTGCCAGCAGCGTAGGGGTAGCGGGACACCGAACCTACGAGCAGTACTTC
>-|TRBJ1-2|TRBV14|-
CASSQDPRQREGGYTF
TGTGCCAGCAGCCAAGACCCCAGACAGAGGGAAGGGGGCTACACCTTC
>TRBD1|TRBJ2-2|TRBV5-1|-
CASSLGQGDTGELFF
TGCGCCAGCAGCTTAGGACAGGGGGACACCGGGGAGCTGTTTTTT
>TRBD1|TRBJ2-7|TRBV11-2|-
CASSLVQGAGEQYF
TGTGCCAGCAGCTTAGTTCAGGGGGCAGGAGAGCAGTACTTC
>TRBD1|TRBJ1-1|TRBV6-5|-
CASSYSGQGSTEAFF
TGTGCCAGCAGTTACTCGGGACAGGGTTCCACTGAAGCTTTCTTT
>-|TRBJ1-3|TRBV13|-
CASSLLGRLSGNTIYF
TGTGCCAGCAGCTTACTGGGCAGGCTCTCTGGAAACACCATATATTTT
>TRBD2|TRBJ2-1|TRBV14|few
CASSQPAGGYNEQFF
TGTGCCAGCAGCCAACCAGCGGGGGGATACAATGAGCAGTTCTTC
>-|TRBJ1-4|TRBV27|-
CATRGRVANEKLFF
TGTGCCACGAGAGGAAGGGTGGCTAATGAAAAACTGTTTTTT
>TRBD1|TRBJ1-6|TRBV9|-
CASSGDRRGWSPLHF
TGTGCCAGCAGCGGGGACAGGAGGGGTTGGTCACCCCTCCACTTT
>-|TRBJ1-2|TRBV19|-
CASSRVGYGYTF
TGTGCCAGTTCAAGGGTTGGCTATGGCTACACCTTC
>-|TRBJ2-3|TRBV6-1|-
CASSRQAGDTQYF
TGTGCCAGCAGCCGACAGGCGGGAGATACGCAGTATTTT
>TRBD2|TRBJ2-2|TRBV29-1|-
CSFSGGANTGELFF
TGCAGTTTCAGCGGGGGGGCGAACACCGGGGAGCTGTTTTTT
>-|TRBJ1-2|TRBV6-1|-
CASTSQEYGYTF
TGTGCCAGCACTTCACAGGAGTATGGCTACACCTTC
>-|TRBJ2-5|TRBV19|-
CASSTLGTTETQYF
TGTGCCAGTAGTACCCTCGGGACCACAGAGACCCAGTACTTC
>-|TRBJ2-5|TRBV5-4|-
CASSLAGGLQETQYF
TGTGCCAGCAGCTTGGCTGGGGGCCTCCAAGAGACCCAGTACTTC
>-|TRBJ1-4|TRBV21-1|-
CASSKSDPGQYCEKLFF
TGTGCCAGCAGCAAAAGCGATCCCGGACAATATTGTGAAAAACTGTTTTTT
>-|TRBJ2-2|TRBV11-1|-
CASSNPFRDYTGELFF
TGTGCCAGCAGCAATCCATTCCGGGACTACACCGGGGAGCTGTTTTTT
>-|TRBJ1-5|TRBV19|-
CASSRGVASNQPQHF
TGTGCCAGTAGTAGGGGCGTAGCCAGCAATCAGCCCCAGCATTTT
>-|TRBJ1-5|TRBV19|-
CASRPLGRDYQPQHF
TGTGCCAGTAGGCCCCTGGGCAGGGACTATCAGCCCCAGCATTTT
>TRBD1|TRBJ1-2|TRBV7-2|-
CASSSGQVVGLRTGYTF
TGTGCCAGCAGCTCCGGACAGGTGGTGGGATTACGTACTGGCTACACCTTC
>-|TRBJ1-5|TRBV9|few
CASSVDGTPYQPQHF
TGTGCCAGCAGCGTAGACGGCACACCTTATCAGCCCCAGCATTTT
>TRBD1|TRBJ1-3|TRBV5-1|few
CASSGTGADTIYF
TGCGCCAGCAGCGGGACAGGGGCGGACACCATATATTTT